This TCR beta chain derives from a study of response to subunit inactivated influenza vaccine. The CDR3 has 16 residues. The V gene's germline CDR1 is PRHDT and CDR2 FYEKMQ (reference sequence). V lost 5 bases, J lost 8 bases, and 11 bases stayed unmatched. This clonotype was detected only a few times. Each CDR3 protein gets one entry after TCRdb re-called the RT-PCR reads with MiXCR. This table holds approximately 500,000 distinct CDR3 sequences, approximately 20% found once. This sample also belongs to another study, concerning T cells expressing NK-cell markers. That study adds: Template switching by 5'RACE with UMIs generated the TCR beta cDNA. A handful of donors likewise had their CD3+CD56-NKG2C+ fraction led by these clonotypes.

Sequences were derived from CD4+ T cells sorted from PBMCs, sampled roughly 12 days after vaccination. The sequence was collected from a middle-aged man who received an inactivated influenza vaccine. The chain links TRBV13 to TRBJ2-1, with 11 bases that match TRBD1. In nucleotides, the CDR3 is TGTGCCAGCAGCCTCCTTCCACCGGGACAGGGGGATGAGCAGTTCTTC. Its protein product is CASSLLPPGQGDEQFF.